A few counts support the clone carrying this T cell receptor (beta chain). Its antigen is not known. Distinct nucleotide sequences in the sample also encode this CDR3. Measured with immunoSEQ multiplex PCR; TCRdb has only the in-frame clones, and not every one. The sample yields fewer than 16,000 clones, 70% seen once. Trimming removed 3 bases from V and 2 bases from J, with 5 bases in between. The CDR3 totals 13 residues. CDR1 MNHEY and CDR2 SMNVEV come from the germline V gene (reference sequence). This record belongs to a study of OX40 agonist ivuxolimab in advanced cancers. Notes on the study in general: Relative to CD4+, CD8+ T cells held more expanded clones on average. Also showing low normalized T-cell clonal expansion were some of the nonresponders.

This clonotype was sampled from an adult with an advanced solid tumor such as melanoma, head and neck, liver or kidney cancer. This sequence joins TRBV27 and TRBJ1-5; D uncertain. The source material was CD4+ or CD8+ T cells sorted from blood, sampled in a trial of the OX40 agonist ivuxolimab. The CDR3 DNA is TGTGCCAGCAGTTTGTGGGGCAATCAGCCCCAGCATTTT. This translates into CASSLWGNQPQHF.